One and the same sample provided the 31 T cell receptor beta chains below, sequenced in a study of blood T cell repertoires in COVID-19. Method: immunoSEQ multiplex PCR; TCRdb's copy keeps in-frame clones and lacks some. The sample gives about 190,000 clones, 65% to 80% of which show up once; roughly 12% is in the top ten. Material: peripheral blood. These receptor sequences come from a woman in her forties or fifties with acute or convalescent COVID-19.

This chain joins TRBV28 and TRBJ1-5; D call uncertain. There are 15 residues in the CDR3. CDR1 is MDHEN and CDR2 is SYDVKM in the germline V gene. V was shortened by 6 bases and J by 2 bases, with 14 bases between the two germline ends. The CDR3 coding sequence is TGTGCCAGCAGCCCTGCCCGGGTGGGCAATCAGCCCCAGCATTTT. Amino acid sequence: CASSPARVGNQPQHF.

The CDR3 here is CASSNEWTGTYEQYF. CDR3 DNA: TGTGCCAGCAGCAACGAATGGACAGGGACCTACGAGCAGTACTTC. The chain joins TRBV21-1 to TRBJ2-7; the table's D call of TRBD1 was not tested on the DNA. TRBV21-1 is classified as a pseudogene. The CDR3 covers 15 residues.

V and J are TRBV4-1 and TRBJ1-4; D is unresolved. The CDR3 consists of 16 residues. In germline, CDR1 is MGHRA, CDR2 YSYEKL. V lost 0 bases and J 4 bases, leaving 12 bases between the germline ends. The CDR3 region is CASSQDRVLNNEKLFF. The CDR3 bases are TGCGCCAGCAGCCAAGATCGGGTACTTAATAATGAAAAACTGTTTTTT.

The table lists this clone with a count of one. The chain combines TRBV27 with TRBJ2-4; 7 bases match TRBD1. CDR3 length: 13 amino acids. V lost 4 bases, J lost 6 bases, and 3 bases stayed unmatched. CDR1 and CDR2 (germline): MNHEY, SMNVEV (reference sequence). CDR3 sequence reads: CASSYRTGNIQYF. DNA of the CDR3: TGTGCCAGCAGTTACCGGACAGGAAACATTCAGTACTTC.

The CDR3 nucleotides read TGTGCCAGCAGTGGAGCGGGGGCGGCAAACTATGGCTACACCTTC. Encoded protein: CASSGAGAANYGYTF. The chain carries TRBV9 and TRBJ1-2; D is perhaps TRBD1 (6 bases). The CDR3 consists of 15 residues. CDR1 and CDR2 (germline): SGDLS, YYNGEE. Trimming left V 5 bases short and J 2 bases short, with 16 bases between.

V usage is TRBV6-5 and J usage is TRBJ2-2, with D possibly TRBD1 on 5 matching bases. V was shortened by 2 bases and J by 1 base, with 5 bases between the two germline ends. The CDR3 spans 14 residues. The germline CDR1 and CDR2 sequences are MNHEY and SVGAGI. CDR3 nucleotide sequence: TGTGCCAGCAGTTACGACAGGAACACCGGGGAGCTGTTTTTT. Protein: CASSYDRNTGELFF.

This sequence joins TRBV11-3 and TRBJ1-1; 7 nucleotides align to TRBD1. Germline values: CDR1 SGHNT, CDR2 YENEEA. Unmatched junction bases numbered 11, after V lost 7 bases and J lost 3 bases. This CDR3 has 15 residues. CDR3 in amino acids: CASTTRRQGDTEAFF. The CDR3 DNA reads TGTGCCAGCACCACTCGGAGGCAGGGGGACACTGAAGCTTTCTTT.

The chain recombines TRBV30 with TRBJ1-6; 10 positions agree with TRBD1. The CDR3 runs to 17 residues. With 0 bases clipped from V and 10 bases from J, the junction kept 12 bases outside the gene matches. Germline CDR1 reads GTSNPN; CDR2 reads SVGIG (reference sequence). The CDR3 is CAWSVSYSGQGWSPLHF. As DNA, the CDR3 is TGTGCCTGGAGTGTTTCTTACTCGGGACAGGGGTGGTCACCCCTCCACTTT. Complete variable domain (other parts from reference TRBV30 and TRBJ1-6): SQTIHQWPATLVQPVGSPLSLECTVEGTSNPNLYWYRQAAGRGLQLLFYSVGIGQISSEVPQNLSASRPQDRQFILSSKKLLLSDSGFYLCAWSVSYSGQGWSPLHFGNGTRLTVT.

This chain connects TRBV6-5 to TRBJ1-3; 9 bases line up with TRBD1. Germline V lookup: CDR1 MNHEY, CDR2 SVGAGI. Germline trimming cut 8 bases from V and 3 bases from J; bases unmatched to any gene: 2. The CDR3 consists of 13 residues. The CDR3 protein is CASGQGRGNTIYF. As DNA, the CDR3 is TGTGCCAGCGGACAGGGGCGTGGAAACACCATATATTTT.

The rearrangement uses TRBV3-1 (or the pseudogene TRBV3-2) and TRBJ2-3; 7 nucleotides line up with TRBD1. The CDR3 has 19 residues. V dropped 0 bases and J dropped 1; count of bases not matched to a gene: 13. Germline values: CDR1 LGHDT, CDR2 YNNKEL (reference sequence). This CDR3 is CASSQDWALTGIGTDTQYF. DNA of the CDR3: TGTGCCAGCAGCCAAGATTGGGCCCTGACAGGGATTGGCACAGATACGCAGTATTTT.

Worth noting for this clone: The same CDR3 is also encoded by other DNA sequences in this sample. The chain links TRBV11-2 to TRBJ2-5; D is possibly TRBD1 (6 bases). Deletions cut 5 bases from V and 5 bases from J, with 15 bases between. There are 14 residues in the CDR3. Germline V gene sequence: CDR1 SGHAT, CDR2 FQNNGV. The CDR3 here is CASSLSGARETQYF. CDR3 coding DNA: TGTGCCAGCAGCCTCTCAGGGGCCCGGGAGACCCAGTACTTC.

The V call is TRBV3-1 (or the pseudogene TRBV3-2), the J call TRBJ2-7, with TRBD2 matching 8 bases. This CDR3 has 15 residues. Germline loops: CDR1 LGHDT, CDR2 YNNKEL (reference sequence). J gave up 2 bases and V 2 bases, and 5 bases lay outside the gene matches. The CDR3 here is CASSQTGGRTYEQYF. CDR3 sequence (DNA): TGTGCCAGCAGCCAAACTGGCGGGAGGACCTACGAGCAGTACTTC.

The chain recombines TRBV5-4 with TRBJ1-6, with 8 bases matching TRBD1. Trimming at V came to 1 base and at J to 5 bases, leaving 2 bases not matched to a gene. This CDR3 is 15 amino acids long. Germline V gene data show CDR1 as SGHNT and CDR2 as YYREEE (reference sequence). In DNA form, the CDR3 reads TGTGCCAGCAGCTTGAGGACAGGGAATAATTCACCCCTCCACTTT. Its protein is CASSLRTGNNSPLHF.

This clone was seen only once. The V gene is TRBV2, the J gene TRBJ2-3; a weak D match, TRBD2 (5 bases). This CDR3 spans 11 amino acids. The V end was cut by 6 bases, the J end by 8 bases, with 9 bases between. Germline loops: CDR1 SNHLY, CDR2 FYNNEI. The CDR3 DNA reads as TGTGCCAGCAGGACTGAGGGTACGCAGTATTTT. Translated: CASRTEGTQYF.

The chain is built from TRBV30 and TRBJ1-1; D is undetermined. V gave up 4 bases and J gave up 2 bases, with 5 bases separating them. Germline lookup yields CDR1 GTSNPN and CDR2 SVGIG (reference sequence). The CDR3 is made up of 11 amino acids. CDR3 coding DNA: TGTGCCTGGAAGCTCAACACTGAAGCTTTCTTT. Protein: CAWKLNTEAFF.

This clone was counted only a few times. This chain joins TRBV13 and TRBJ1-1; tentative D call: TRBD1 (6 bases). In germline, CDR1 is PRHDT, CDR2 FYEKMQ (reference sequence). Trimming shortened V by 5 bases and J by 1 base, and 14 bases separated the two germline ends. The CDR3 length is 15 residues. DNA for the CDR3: TGTGCCAGCAGCCCCAGGGGACATACGAACACTGAAGCTTTCTTT. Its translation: CASSPRGHTNTEAFF. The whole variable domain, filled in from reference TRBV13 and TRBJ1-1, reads AAGVIQSPRHLIKEKRETATLKCYPIPRHDTVYWYQQGPGQDPQFLISFYEKMQSDKGSIPDRFSAQQFSDYHSELNMSSLELGDSALYFCASSPRGHTNTEAFFGQGTRLTVV.

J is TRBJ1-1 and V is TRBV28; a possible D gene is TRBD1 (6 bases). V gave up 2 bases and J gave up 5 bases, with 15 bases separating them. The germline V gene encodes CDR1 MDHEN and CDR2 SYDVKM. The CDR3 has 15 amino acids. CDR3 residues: CASSLGGAGETEAFF. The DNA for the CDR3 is TGTGCCAGCAGTTTAGGGGGTGCAGGGGAAACTGAAGCTTTCTTT.

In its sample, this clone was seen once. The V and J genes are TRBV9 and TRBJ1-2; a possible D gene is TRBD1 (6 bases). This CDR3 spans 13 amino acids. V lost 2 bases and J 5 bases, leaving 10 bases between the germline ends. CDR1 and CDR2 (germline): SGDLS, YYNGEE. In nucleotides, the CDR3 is TGTGCCAGCAGCGTTGGGGGCCAATATGGCTACACCTTC. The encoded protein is CASSVGGQYGYTF.

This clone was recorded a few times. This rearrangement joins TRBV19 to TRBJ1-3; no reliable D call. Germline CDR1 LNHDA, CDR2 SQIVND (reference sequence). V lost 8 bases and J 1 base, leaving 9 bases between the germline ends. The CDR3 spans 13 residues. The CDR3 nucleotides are TGTGCCAGTCGCCGCGGTTCTGGAAACACCATATATTTT. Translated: CASRRGSGNTIYF.

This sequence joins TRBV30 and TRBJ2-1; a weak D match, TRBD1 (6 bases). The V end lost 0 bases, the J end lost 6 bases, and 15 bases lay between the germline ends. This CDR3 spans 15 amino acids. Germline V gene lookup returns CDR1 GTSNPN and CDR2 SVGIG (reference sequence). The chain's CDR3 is CAWSVGGSRANEQFF. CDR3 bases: TGTGCCTGGAGTGTAGGGGGTAGCCGGGCCAATGAGCAGTTCTTC.

Here the CDR3 reads CASSRREGRNSPLHF. CDR3 nucleotide sequence: TGTGCCAGCAGCCGGAGAGAGGGAAGGAATTCACCCCTCCACTTT. This chain connects TRBV14 to TRBJ1-6, with D unclear. The germline gives CDR1 SGHDN, CDR2 FVKESK. The CDR3 runs 15 residues. Trimming cost V 4 bases and J 7 bases, with 14 bases left between them.

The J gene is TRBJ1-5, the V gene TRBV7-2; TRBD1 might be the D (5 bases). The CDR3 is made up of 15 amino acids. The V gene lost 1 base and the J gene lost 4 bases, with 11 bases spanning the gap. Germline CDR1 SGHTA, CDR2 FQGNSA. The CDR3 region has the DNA TGTGCCAGCAGCTTAGATTCAGGGACTAATCAGCCCCAGCATTTT. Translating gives CASSLDSGTNQPQHF.

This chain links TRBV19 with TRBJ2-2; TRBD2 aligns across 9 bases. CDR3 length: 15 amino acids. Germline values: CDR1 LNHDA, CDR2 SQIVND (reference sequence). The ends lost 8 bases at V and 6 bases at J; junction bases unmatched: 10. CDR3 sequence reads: CASPREGGLAGELFF. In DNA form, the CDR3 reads TGTGCCAGTCCGCGGGAGGGGGGGCTGGCCGGGGAGCTGTTTTTT.

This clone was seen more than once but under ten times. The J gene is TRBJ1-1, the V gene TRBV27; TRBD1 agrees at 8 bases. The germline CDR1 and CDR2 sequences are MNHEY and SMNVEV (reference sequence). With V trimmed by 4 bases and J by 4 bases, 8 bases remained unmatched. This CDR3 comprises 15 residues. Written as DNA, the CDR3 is TGTGCCAGCAGTTGGGTTAAACAGGGGGGCACTGAAGCTTTCTTT. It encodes CASSWVKQGGTEAFF.

Written as DNA, the CDR3 is TGTGCCAGCAGCTTACTAGCGAACTCCTACGAGCAGTACTTC. Amino acids: CASSLLANSYEQYF. This chain uses TRBV7-6 with TRBJ2-7; D may be TRBD2 (6 bases). Trimming removed 2 bases from V and 0 bases from J, with 8 bases in between. The CDR3 consists of 14 residues. The germline gives CDR1 SGHVS, CDR2 FNYEAQ.

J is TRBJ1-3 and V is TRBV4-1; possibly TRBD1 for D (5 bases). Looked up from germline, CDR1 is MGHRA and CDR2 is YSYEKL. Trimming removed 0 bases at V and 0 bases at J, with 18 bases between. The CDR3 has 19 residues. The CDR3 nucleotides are TGCGCCAGCAGCCAAGATGGATGGGGTTCCGGGGGCTCTGGAAACACCATATATTTT. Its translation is CASSQDGWGSGGSGNTIYF.

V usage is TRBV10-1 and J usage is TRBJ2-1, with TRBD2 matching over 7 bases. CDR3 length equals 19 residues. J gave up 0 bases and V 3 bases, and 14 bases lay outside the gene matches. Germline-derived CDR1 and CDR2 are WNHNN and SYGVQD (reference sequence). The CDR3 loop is CASSDEAGSTLSSYNEQFF. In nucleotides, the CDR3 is TGCGCCAGCAGTGATGAAGCGGGGTCCACCCTAAGCTCCTACAATGAGCAGTTCTTC.

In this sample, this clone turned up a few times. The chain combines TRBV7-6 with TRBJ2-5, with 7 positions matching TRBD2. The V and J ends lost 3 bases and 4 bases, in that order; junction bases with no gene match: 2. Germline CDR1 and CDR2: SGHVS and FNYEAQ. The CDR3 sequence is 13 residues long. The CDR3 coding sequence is TGTGCCAGCAGCTTGGGACTAAGAGAGACCCAGTACTTC. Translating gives CASSLGLRETQYF.

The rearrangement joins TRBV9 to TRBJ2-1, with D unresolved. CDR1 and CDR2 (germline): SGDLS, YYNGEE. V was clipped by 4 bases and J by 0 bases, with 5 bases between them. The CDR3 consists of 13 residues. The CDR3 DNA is TGTGCCAGCAGCCTGAGCTCCTACAATGAGCAGTTCTTC. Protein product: CASSLSSYNEQFF.

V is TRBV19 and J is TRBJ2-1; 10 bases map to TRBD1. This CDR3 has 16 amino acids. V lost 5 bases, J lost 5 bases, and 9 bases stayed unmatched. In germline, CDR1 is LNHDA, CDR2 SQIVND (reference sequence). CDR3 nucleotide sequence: TGTGCCAGTAGTGTCCCCCGGGACAGGGGAAACAATGAGCAGTTCTTC. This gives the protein CASSVPRDRGNNEQFF.

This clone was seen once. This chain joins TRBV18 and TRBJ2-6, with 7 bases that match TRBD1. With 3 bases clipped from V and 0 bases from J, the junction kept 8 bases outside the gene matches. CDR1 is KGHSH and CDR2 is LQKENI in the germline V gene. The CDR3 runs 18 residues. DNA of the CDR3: TGTGCCAGCTCACCTTCAGGGGGATCTGTCTCTGGGGCCAACGTCCTGACTTTC. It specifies CASSPSGGSVSGANVLTF.